These 21 T cell receptor beta chains originate from one sample sequenced in a study of T cells after yellow fever vaccination. From the 5' RACE reads, TCRdb called clonotypes with MiXCR, one entry per CDR3 protein. The table has approximately 93,000 distinct CDR3 sequences, roughly 6% seen once. Sample: CD8+ T cells sorted from PBMCs, taken 10 days after the yellow fever booster vaccination. The receptor source for this set is a man between 18 and 35 years old who received the YFV17D yellow fever vaccine.

The CDR3 spells CASSFSGASSYNEQFF. CDR3 DNA sequence: TGCGCCAGCAGCTTCTCGGGGGCTAGCTCCTACAATGAGCAGTTCTTC. The chain combines TRBV5-1 with TRBJ2-1, with D possibly being TRBD1 or TRBD2 (6 bases each). V gave up 2 bases and J gave up 0 bases, with 12 bases separating them. This CDR3 has 16 amino acids. Per germline, CDR1 SGHRS and CDR2 YFSETQ.

This chain connects TRBV5-5 to TRBJ2-7; the D is unclear. The CDR3 has 14 amino acids. The germline gives CDR1 SGHKS, CDR2 YYEKEE (reference sequence). V lost 4 bases and J lost 5, with 16 bases in between. The CDR3: CASSTLGGVHEQYV. In nucleotides, the CDR3 is TGTGCCAGCAGCACCTTGGGTGGGGTCCACGAGCAGTACGTC.

The chain carries TRBV4-1 and TRBJ2-5; TRBD2 is a possible D gene (6 bases). The ends were cut back, 0 bases at V and 7 bases at J, with 12 bases in the middle. The CDR3 runs to 14 residues. Germline assignment: CDR1 MGHRA and CDR2 YSYEKL. CDR3 nucleotides: TGCGCCAGCAGCCAAGACGGGAGCTTTGGGACCCAGTACTTC. Its protein is CASSQDGSFGTQYF.

The chain uses TRBV4-1 and TRBJ2-2; unclear D gene. Trimming removed 3 bases at V and 7 bases at J, with 3 bases between. The germline CDR1 and CDR2 sequences are MGHRA and YSYEKL. The CDR3 runs to 11 residues. CDR3 nucleotides: TGCGCCAGCAGCCAGGGCGGGGAGCTGTTTTTT. Its protein product is CASSQGGELFF.

In this sample, this clonotype turned up many times. The chain combines TRBV6-4 with TRBJ2-1; the match to TRBD1 covers 7 bases. Germline V gene sequence: CDR1 MRHNA, CDR2 SNTAGT. There are 15 residues in the CDR3. The V and J ends lost 2 bases and 4 bases, in that order; junction bases with no gene match: 5. The CDR3: CASSDRDSSYNEQFF. The CDR3 DNA is TGTGCCAGCAGTGACCGGGACAGTTCTTACAATGAGCAGTTCTTC.

This clonotype was seen a few times. The CDR3 is CASSLIGGRSTDTQYF. The DNA for the CDR3 is TGTGCCAGCAGCTTAATCGGGGGTAGGAGCACAGATACGCAGTATTTT. The chain uses TRBV7-9 and TRBJ2-3; D may be TRBD2 (6 bases). V lost 2 bases to trimming and J lost 0 bases, with 12 bases between them. The CDR3 sequence is 16 residues long. Per germline, CDR1 SEHNR and CDR2 FQNEAQ (reference sequence).

The CDR3 loop reads CASSLSVDGMNTEAFF. The CDR3 coding sequence is TGTGCCAGCAGCCTCTCAGTGGACGGCATGAACACTGAAGCTTTCTTT. This chain links TRBV27 with TRBJ1-1; the D is unclear. The CDR3 has 16 amino acids. Between the trimmed V and J ends, which lost 6 bases and 0 bases, there was a span of 17 bases. CDR1 is MNHEY, CDR2 SMNVEV, per germline (reference sequence).

The J gene is TRBJ1-5, the V gene TRBV3-1; D not resolved. V gave up 2 bases and J gave up 2 bases, with 10 bases separating them. Germline CDR1 LGHDT, CDR2 YNNKEL (reference sequence). The CDR3 extends over 15 amino acids. CDR3 DNA sequence: TGTGCCAGCAGCCAACGGCCGGGAGGCAATCAGCCCCAGCATTTT. Residues: CASSQRPGGNQPQHF.

This chain uses TRBV20-1 with TRBJ2-1, with 8 bases matching TRBD2. Losses at the gene ends were 5 bases for V and 3 bases for J; bases not matched to a gene: 3. Germline CDR1 and CDR2: DFQATT and SNEGSKA (reference sequence). CDR3 length: 13 amino acids. The CDR3 reads CSARGGLYNEQFF. The CDR3 DNA reads as TGCAGTGCTCGGGGGGGCCTCTACAATGAGCAGTTCTTC.

In its sample, this clonotype was seen a few times. The genes are TRBV2 and TRBJ2-2; no reliable D call. The CDR3 has 15 amino acids. Trimming left V 1 base short and J 0 bases short, with 6 bases between. CDR1 is SNHLY and CDR2 is FYNNEI in the germline V gene. CDR3 bases: TGTGCCAGCAGTGAAGTTGGGCCGAACACCGGGGAGCTGTTTTTT. Its protein product is CASSEVGPNTGELFF.

This clonotype was counted ten times or more. The genes are TRBV5-6 and TRBJ2-5; D uncertain. The germline V and J ends were trimmed by 1 base and 2 bases, with 9 bases remaining between them. Germline-derived CDR1 and CDR2 are SGHDT and YYEEEE. CDR3 size: 14 residues. Here the CDR3 reads CASSLRRLQETQYF. The CDR3 bases are TGTGCCAGCAGCTTGCGGCGACTTCAAGAGACCCAGTACTTC.

This clonotype appeared a few times. The chain combines TRBV5-4 with TRBJ1-1, with D possibly being TRBD1 (5 bases). V lost 3 bases, J lost 3 bases, and 15 bases lay in between. This CDR3 comprises 15 residues. Germline CDR1 is SGHNT and CDR2 is YYREEE (reference sequence). CDR3 amino acids: CASSSERGVDTEAFF. As DNA, the CDR3 is TGTGCCAGCAGCTCGGAGAGGGGAGTTGACACTGAAGCTTTCTTT.

The chain has TRBV6-2 or TRBV6-3 and TRBJ1-1, with D perhaps matching TRBD1 (5 bases). This CDR3 comprises 16 residues. The germline CDR1 and CDR2 sequences are MNHEY and SVGEGT. V gave up 4 bases and J gave up 0 bases, with 15 bases separating them. The CDR3 spells CASSFLDTYMNTEAFF. In DNA form, the CDR3 reads TGTGCCAGCAGTTTCCTGGACACGTACATGAACACTGAAGCTTTCTTT.

This clonotype came up a few times. The chain is built from TRBV7-2 and TRBJ1-1, with 8 positions matching TRBD1. CDR3 length equals 15 residues. The germline gives CDR1 SGHTA, CDR2 FQGNSA. Unmatched junction bases numbered 11, after V lost 5 bases and J lost 6 bases. The CDR3 is CASSPIRTGRSEAFF. DNA of the CDR3: TGTGCCAGCAGCCCCATTCGGACAGGGAGGTCTGAAGCTTTCTTT.

This clonotype was seen a handful of times. The chain is built from TRBV7-9 and TRBJ2-3, with D unclear. CDR3 length: 15 residues. Germline V gene sequence: CDR1 SEHNR, CDR2 FQNEAQ (reference sequence). The germline V and J ends were trimmed by 5 bases and 6 bases, with 18 bases remaining between them. In DNA form, the CDR3 reads TGTGCCAGCAGCCCATCAGGCGGTAGGGTGGATACGCAGTATTTT. This translates into CASSPSGGRVDTQYF.

This clonotype came up a few times. The V call is TRBV11-3, the J call TRBJ2-1; 8 bases map to TRBD2. Germline CDR1 is SGHNT and CDR2 is YENEEA. Trimming removed 5 bases from V and 4 bases from J; junction bases left unmatched: 7. This CDR3 has 15 amino acids. The CDR3 loop reads CASSVGTSTYNEQFF. For the CDR3, the DNA is TGTGCCAGCAGCGTCGGGACTAGTACGTACAATGAGCAGTTCTTC.

V and J are TRBV4-1 and TRBJ1-6, with D unresolved. The CDR3 sequence is 14 residues long. V lost 8 bases, J lost 4 bases, and 12 bases lay in between. Germline V gives CDR1 MGHRA, CDR2 YSYEKL. CDR3 bases: TGCGCCAGCGGAGGTCCTCCTTATAATTCACCCCTCCACTTT. It encodes CASGGPPYNSPLHF.

Ten or more counts support this clonotype. V usage is TRBV5-1 and J usage is TRBJ2-1, with D perhaps matching TRBD2 (6 bases). There are 14 residues in the CDR3. Germline lookup yields CDR1 SGHRS and CDR2 YFSETQ. V was trimmed by 4 bases and J by 7 bases, leaving 15 bases between them. The CDR3, as DNA: TGCGCCAGCAGCCCGGGACTGTTGTCGAATGAGCAGTTCTTC. Translation gives CASSPGLLSNEQFF. The full variable domain, in which reference TRBV5-1 and TRBJ2-1 provide the parts outside the CDR3, is KAGVTQTPRYLIKTRGQQVTLSCSPISGHRSVSWYQQTPGQGLQFLFEYFSETQRNKGNFPGRFSGRQFSNSRSEMNVSTLELGDSALYLCASSPGLLSNEQFFGPGTRLTVL.

This clonotype has only a few counts. The chain recombines TRBV2 with TRBJ2-1; the match to TRBD2 covers 15 bases. Germline V lookup: CDR1 SNHLY, CDR2 FYNNEI. The CDR3 has 19 amino acids. With V trimmed by 6 bases and J by 0 bases, 9 bases remained unmatched. CDR3 nucleotide sequence: TGTGCCAGCAGAGAGGGACTAGCGGGGGGTGGGAGCTCCTACAATGAGCAGTTCTTC. Translating gives CASREGLAGGGSSYNEQFF.

In its sample, this clonotype was seen many times. The chain uses TRBV25-1 and TRBJ2-7, with D perhaps assigned TRBD1 or TRBD2 (7 bases each). Trimming stripped 6 bases from V and 0 bases from J, with 15 bases between. This CDR3 is 15 amino acids long. Looked up from germline, CDR1 is MGHDK and CDR2 is SYGVNS. Here the CDR3 reads CASSRGEGASYEQYF. In DNA form, the CDR3 reads TGTGCCAGCAGCCGAGGGGAGGGGGCCTCCTACGAGCAGTACTTC.

This clonotype was recorded a few times. The CDR3 DNA follows: TGTGCCAGCAGCTTTCTGACTGAAGCTTTCTTT. It encodes CASSFLTEAFF. V usage is TRBV11-2 and J usage is TRBJ1-1; D unresolved. Trimming pared 3 bases from V and 5 bases from J, leaving 4 bases between. CDR1 and CDR2 (germline): SGHAT, FQNNGV. This CDR3 comprises 11 residues.